The T cell receptor (beta chain) under discussion was sequenced for a study of cytomegalovirus exposure and HLA in healthy donors. The PCR used 60 Vbeta and 13 Jbeta primers. The table came from immunoSEQ multiplex PCR; TCRdb's copy has only in-frame clones and leaves some out. The sample includes some 120,000 clones, approximately 80% of them seen just once. The germline gives CDR1 LGHNA, CDR2 YNFKEQ. This CDR3 is 13 amino acids long. Trimming stripped 5 bases from V and 5 bases from J, with 13 bases between. The rearrangement uses TRBV4-2 and TRBJ2-7; weak D call: TRBD2 (6 bases). The source is a middle-aged woman in good health and CMV-seropositive. Sequencing used PBMCs. CDR3 sequence reads: CASSALASNEQYF. DNA of the CDR3: TGTGCCAGCAGCGCTCTAGCGTCAAACGAGCAGTACTTC.